The 20 T cell receptor beta chains in this list originate from one sample, sequenced in a study of blood T cell repertoires in COVID-19. Sequencing was performed with immunoSEQ multiplex PCR; in TCRdb, only in-frame clones are kept and a portion is missing. This sample has around 30,000 clones, with roughly 90% found just once. The material sequenced was peripheral blood. Source of these receptors: a woman between 35 and 50 years old with active or convalescent COVID-19.

The J gene is TRBJ2-3, the V gene TRBV14, with 8 bases aligning to TRBD2. With 0 bases clipped from V and 1 base from J, the junction kept 12 bases outside the gene matches. This CDR3 contains 19 residues. Germline V gives CDR1 SGHDN, CDR2 FVKESK. CDR3 DNA sequence: TGTGCCAGCAGCCAAGAGTTGCCTTTTGCGACTAGCGGCACAGATACGCAGTATTTT. It codes for CASSQELPFATSGTDTQYF.

The chain carries TRBV30 and TRBJ1-2; 8 bases align to TRBD1. The germline V gene encodes CDR1 GTSNPN and CDR2 SVGIG (reference sequence). The J segment lost 9 bases and the V segment lost 4 bases, leaving 4 bases of the junction unmatched. The CDR3 covers 11 residues. The CDR3 DNA sequence: TGTGCCTGGAAGGACAGGGATAGCTACACCTTC. Its protein product is CAWKDRDSYTF.

The chain has TRBV20-1 and TRBJ1-2; TRBD1 matches 11 bases. Germline V gives CDR1 DFQATT, CDR2 SNEGSKA (reference sequence). The CDR3 has 16 amino acids. The J segment lost 6 bases and the V segment lost 3 bases, leaving 12 bases of the junction unmatched. The CDR3 sequence is CSASGQGAVLVNGYTF. CDR3 nucleotide sequence: TGCAGTGCTAGTGGACAGGGGGCGGTTCTAGTGAATGGCTACACCTTC.

The chain is built from TRBV12-3 or TRBV12-4 and TRBJ1-5; D unresolved. The CDR3 loop spans 13 amino acids. Trimming took off 1 base at V and 5 bases at J, with 6 bases between the two ends. The CDR3 nucleotides are TGTGCCAGCAGTTTAGACAGATATCAGCCCCAGCATTTT. This gives the protein CASSLDRYQPQHF.

This chain joins TRBV5-6 and TRBJ2-5; D is undetermined. This CDR3 is built from 12 residues. V was clipped by 1 base and J by 8 bases, with 9 bases between them. Germline CDR1 SGHDT, CDR2 YYEEEE. CDR3 DNA: TGTGCCAGCAGCTTGATGGCCCGCACCCAGTACTTC. Its translation is CASSLMARTQYF.

This clone appeared a few times. This rearrangement joins TRBV5-1 to TRBJ2-7, with TRBD2 matching over 11 bases. This CDR3 is 15 amino acids long. CDR1 and CDR2 (germline): SGHRS, YFSETQ. Trimming removed 3 bases from V and 6 bases from J; junction bases left unmatched: 8. CDR3 in DNA: TGCGCCAGCAGCTCCCAACTAGCGGGGGCTTCCGAGCAGTACTTC. It yields the protein CASSSQLAGASEQYF.

This clone was observed a handful of times. The chain links TRBV30 to TRBJ2-7; the match to TRBD2 covers 7 bases. V lost 3 bases, J lost 5 bases, and 13 bases stayed unmatched. Germline CDR1 and CDR2: GTSNPN and SVGIG (reference sequence). There are 15 residues in the CDR3. CDR3: CAWRTTGGSQHEQYF. The CDR3 DNA reads as TGTGCCTGGAGGACGACTGGCGGGAGTCAGCACGAGCAGTACTTC.

The chain combines TRBV9 with TRBJ2-2; D is possibly TRBD2 (5 bases). Germline-derived CDR1 and CDR2 are SGDLS and YYNGEE. The V gene lost 0 bases and the J gene lost 7 bases, with 13 bases spanning the gap. CDR3 size: 15 residues. The CDR3 DNA follows: TGTGCCAGCAGCGTAGACGGCGGGTCCTTCGGGGAGCTGTTTTTT. Protein: CASSVDGGSFGELFF.

The chain joins TRBV19 to TRBJ2-2, with 8 bases fitting TRBD1. The CDR3 runs to 13 residues. Germline CDR1 and CDR2: LNHDA and SQIVND (reference sequence). V was clipped by 8 bases and J by 6 bases; unmatched bases: 5. The DNA of the CDR3 is TGTGCCAGTGGACAGGGCGTCGCCGGGGAGCTGTTTTTT. Protein product: CASGQGVAGELFF.

The genes are TRBV7-6 and TRBJ2-3, with D maybe TRBD1 (7 bases). Trimming left V 5 bases short and J 2 bases short, with 14 bases between. The germline gives CDR1 SGHVS, CDR2 FNYEAQ. The CDR3 contains 15 residues. Here the CDR3 DNA reads TGTGCCAGCAGCGGGCGGGACAGAACCACAGATACGCAGTATTTT. It encodes CASSGRDRTTDTQYF.

The chain combines TRBV2 with TRBJ2-6; D not resolved. The V and J ends lost 4 bases and 0 bases respectively, with 10 bases between them. Germline loops: CDR1 SNHLY, CDR2 FYNNEI. The CDR3 covers 16 residues. CDR3 sequence: CASSVPGYSGANVLTF. The CDR3 DNA follows: TGTGCCAGCAGTGTTCCCGGTTACTCTGGGGCCAACGTCCTGACTTTC.

V gene TRBV12-5 combines with J gene TRBJ1-6; D gene unclear. The CDR3 is made up of 13 amino acids. Germline-derived CDR1 and CDR2 are LGHNT and FRNRAP. The germline V and J ends were trimmed by 6 bases and 10 bases, with 13 bases remaining between them. The CDR3 protein is CASGSSHGSPLHF. The CDR3 nucleotides read TGTGCTAGTGGATCGTCTCACGGGTCACCCCTCCACTTT.

Only one count was recorded for this clone. The rearrangement uses TRBV15 and TRBJ1-2; D not resolved. There are 15 residues in the CDR3. Germline CDR1 LNHNV, CDR2 YYDKDF (reference sequence). Trimming removed 1 base at V and 4 bases at J, with 13 bases between. The CDR3 loop reads CATSRVNAGGYGYTF. For the CDR3, the DNA is TGTGCCACCAGCAGAGTAAACGCGGGAGGCTATGGCTACACCTTC.

The chain carries TRBV7-9 and TRBJ1-1; no clear D gene. Germline V gene sequence: CDR1 SEHNR, CDR2 FQNEAQ (reference sequence). The CDR3 spans 13 residues. V was pared by 10 bases and J by 0 bases, with 12 bases between. CDR3 nucleotide sequence: TGTGCCAAAGACCGCGACATGAACACTGAAGCTTTCTTT. This codes for CAKDRDMNTEAFF.

The J gene is TRBJ1-1, the V gene TRBV7-2, with D unclear. The germline gives CDR1 SGHTA, CDR2 FQGNSA. Trimming removed 4 bases from V and 3 bases from J, with 12 bases in between. This CDR3 is built from 14 residues. CDR3 sequence (DNA): TGTGCCAGCAGCTCCCCCGGGATGCACACTGAAGCTTTCTTT. Amino acid sequence: CASSSPGMHTEAFF.

The chain uses TRBV19 and TRBJ2-3; 10 bases agree with TRBD1. V gave up 5 bases and J gave up 4 bases; unmatched junction bases: 15. The CDR3 extends over 18 amino acids. Germline assignment: CDR1 LNHDA and CDR2 SQIVND (reference sequence). CDR3 sequence: CASSFPTGGNQIADTQYF. CDR3 in DNA: TGTGCCAGTAGTTTCCCGACAGGGGGCAATCAAATAGCAGATACGCAGTATTTT. Based on the CDR3 plus reference TRBV19 and TRBJ2-3, the full variable domain is DGGITQSPKYLFRKEGQNVTLSCEQNLNHDAMYWYRQDPGQGLRLIYYSQIVNDFQKGDIAEGYSVSREKKESFPLTVTSAQKNPTAFYLCASSFPTGGNQIADTQYFGPGTRLTVL.

This sequence joins TRBV24-1 and TRBJ2-2; D gene uncertain. The germline gives CDR1 KGHDR, CDR2 SFDVKD. The V and J ends lost 0 bases and 0 bases respectively, with 13 bases between them. The CDR3 totals 18 residues. CDR3 amino acids: CATSDLPPEAANTGELFF. The CDR3 nucleotides read TGTGCCACCAGTGATTTGCCCCCAGAGGCGGCGAACACCGGGGAGCTGTTTTTT.

The chain carries TRBV19 and TRBJ2-1; D is unclear. The CDR3 loop spans 11 amino acids. V was pared by 4 bases and J by 5 bases, with 3 bases between. CDR1 and CDR2 (germline): LNHDA, SQIVND (reference sequence). The CDR3 here is CASSTNNEQFF. The CDR3 DNA reads TGTGCCAGTAGTACCAACAATGAGCAGTTCTTC.

The CDR3 loop is CASSLTKGASYEQYF. The DNA for the CDR3 is TGTGCCAGCAGCTTGACGAAGGGGGCTTCCTACGAGCAGTACTTC. This sequence joins TRBV7-9 and TRBJ2-7, with 7 bases lining up with TRBD1. J lost 1 base, V lost 3 bases, and 6 bases had no gene match. Per the germline V gene, CDR1 is SEHNR and CDR2 is FQNEAQ (reference sequence). The CDR3 has 15 amino acids.

This clone appeared a few times. The chain has TRBV29-1 and TRBJ2-2, with 7 bases aligning to TRBD1. V trimming: 7 bases; J trimming: 5 bases; junction bases outside the gene matches: 10. The V gene's germline CDR1 is SQVTM and CDR2 ANQGSEA. The length of the CDR3 is 14 residues. This CDR3 is CSGSRQGGTGELFF. CDR3 in DNA: TGCAGCGGCTCTAGACAGGGTGGGACCGGGGAGCTGTTTTTT.